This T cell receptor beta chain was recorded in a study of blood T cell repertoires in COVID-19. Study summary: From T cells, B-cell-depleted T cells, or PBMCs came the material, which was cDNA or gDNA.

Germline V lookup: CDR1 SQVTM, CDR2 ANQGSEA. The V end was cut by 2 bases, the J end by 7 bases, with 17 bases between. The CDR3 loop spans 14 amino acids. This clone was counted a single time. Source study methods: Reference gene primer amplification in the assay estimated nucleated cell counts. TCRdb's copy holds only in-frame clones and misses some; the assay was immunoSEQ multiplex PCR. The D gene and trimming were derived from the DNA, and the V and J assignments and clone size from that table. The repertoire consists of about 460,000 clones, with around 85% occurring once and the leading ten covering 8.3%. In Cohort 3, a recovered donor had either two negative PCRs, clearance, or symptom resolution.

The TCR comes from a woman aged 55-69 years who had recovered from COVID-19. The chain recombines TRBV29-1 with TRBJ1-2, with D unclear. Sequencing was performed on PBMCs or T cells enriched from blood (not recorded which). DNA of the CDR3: TGCAGCGTTGAACGGGGAAACACTCCGGTTGGCTACACCTTC. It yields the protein CSVERGNTPVGYTF.